These 15 T cell receptor beta chains originate from one sample sequenced in a study of response to subunit inactivated influenza vaccine. From the RT-PCR reads, TCRdb called clonotypes with MiXCR, one entry per CDR3 protein. This table holds approximately 310,000 distinct CDR3 sequences, roughly a fifth found once. This sample comprised PBMCs from blood, obtained less than 22 months after vaccination. These receptors originate from a man aged 50-75 years who received an inactivated influenza vaccine.

This clonotype was detected only a few times. This chain connects TRBV5-1 to TRBJ2-7; D is unclear. The CDR3 sequence is 13 residues long. Trimming shortened V by 4 bases and J by 0 bases, and 8 bases separated the two germline ends. Germline CDR1 and CDR2: SGHRS and YFSETQ. CDR3 protein: CASSDGPSYEQYF. The CDR3 nucleotides read TGCGCCAGCAGCGATGGGCCCTCCTACGAGCAGTACTTC.

The chain recombines TRBV4-1 with TRBJ2-7; 14 positions agree with TRBD2. The CDR3 extends over 16 amino acids. Germline trimming cut 3 bases from V and 3 bases from J; bases unmatched to any gene: 4. Germline CDR1 is MGHRA and CDR2 is YSYEKL. This chain's CDR3 is CASSQAGLAGGYEQYF. The CDR3 DNA reads TGCGCCAGCAGCCAGGCCGGACTAGCGGGAGGCTACGAGCAGTACTTC.

The rearrangement joins TRBV20-1 to TRBJ2-5; 12 bases map to TRBD2. CDR1 is DFQATT, CDR2 SNEGSKA, per germline (reference sequence). J lost 5 bases, V lost 5 bases, and 9 bases had no gene match. The CDR3 extends over 15 amino acids. This CDR3 is CSAGGLAGSAETQYF. The CDR3 coding sequence is TGCAGTGCTGGCGGACTAGCGGGGTCGGCGGAGACCCAGTACTTC.

CDR3 in amino acids: CASSFGQALNEQYF. DNA of the CDR3: TGTGCCAGCTCATTCGGACAGGCCTTGAACGAGCAGTACTTC. V usage is TRBV18 and J usage is TRBJ2-7; 7 bases line up with TRBD1. V lost 5 bases to trimming and J lost 5 bases; unmatched junction nucleotides: 9. Germline CDR1 is KGHSH and CDR2 is LQKENI. The CDR3 is made up of 14 amino acids.

The chain couples TRBV12-3 or TRBV12-4 to TRBJ2-5, with D possibly TRBD1 on 5 matching bases. Trimming left V 6 bases short and J 2 bases short, with 13 bases between. The CDR3 runs to 14 residues. CDR3 loop: CASSLDGQQETQYF. As DNA, the CDR3 is TGTGCCAGCAGCCTGGACGGACAACAAGAGACCCAGTACTTC.

The chain is built from TRBV21-1 and TRBJ2-1; the DNA was not compared with TRBD2, the D call given in the table. TRBV21-1 is a recognized pseudogene. The CDR3 extends over 20 amino acids. The CDR3, as DNA: TGTGCCAGCAGCAAAGGACCTCGGACTAGCGGGATGGGTGCCTACAATGAGCAGTTCTTC. This codes for CASSKGPRTSGMGAYNEQFF.

The rearrangement joins TRBV20-1 to TRBJ2-7; TRBD2 matches 15 bases. The CDR3 loop spans 15 amino acids. J lost 7 bases, V lost 0 bases, and 4 bases had no gene match. Germline CDR1 reads DFQATT; CDR2 reads SNEGSKA (reference sequence). CDR3 nucleotides: TGCAGTGCTAGAGACCCGGGACTAGCGGGAGGAGAGCAGTACTTC. Protein product: CSARDPGLAGGEQYF.

Here the CDR3 DNA reads TGTGCCAGCGCGGGACCGGGACAACCTCTGTACCAAGAGACCCAGTACTTC. Its translation: CASAGPGQPLYQETQYF. The V call is TRBV28, the J call TRBJ2-5, with D perhaps TRBD1 or TRBD2 (6 bases each). Germline CDR1 and CDR2: MDHEN and SYDVKM. The V end was cut by 8 bases, the J end by 0 bases, with 22 bases between. The CDR3 runs 17 residues.

This sequence joins TRBV19 and TRBJ1-1; no clear D. This CDR3 comprises 15 residues. V lost 3 bases to trimming and J lost 0 bases, with 11 bases between them. Germline V gene lookup returns CDR1 LNHDA and CDR2 SQIVND (reference sequence). Here the CDR3 DNA reads TGTGCCAGTAGTATTCAAGCAAACCTGAACACTGAAGCTTTCTTT. Encoded protein: CASSIQANLNTEAFF.

The chain recombines TRBV3-1 with TRBJ1-2; weak D call: TRBD1 (5 bases). Trimming shortened V by 1 base and J by 7 bases, and 16 bases separated the two germline ends. The CDR3 is 15 amino acids. CDR1 is LGHDT, CDR2 YNNKEL, per germline (reference sequence). Here the CDR3 reads CASSQVNRGKAGYTF. CDR3 nucleotides: TGTGCCAGCAGCCAAGTTAATCGGGGGAAGGCTGGCTACACCTTC.

This clonotype was detected only a few times. This sequence joins TRBV6-5 and TRBJ1-1, with D maybe TRBD1 (5 bases). The V and J ends lost 0 bases and 0 bases respectively, with 8 bases between them. This CDR3 comprises 15 residues. CDR1 and CDR2 from the germline V gene are MNHEY and SVGAGI. Written as DNA, the CDR3 is TGTGCCAGCAGTTACTCGCGGGGCATGAACACTGAAGCTTTCTTT. Amino acid sequence: CASSYSRGMNTEAFF.

This clonotype came up a few times. The chain carries TRBV27 and TRBJ1-6, with 8 bases lining up with TRBD1. The V segment lost 6 bases and the J segment 7 bases; nucleotides outside the gene matches: 8. The CDR3 runs 15 residues. Per the germline V gene, CDR1 is MNHEY and CDR2 is SMNVEV (reference sequence). The CDR3 is CASSPGQGYNSPLHF. As DNA, the CDR3 is TGTGCCAGCAGCCCCGGACAGGGTTACAATTCACCCCTCCACTTT.

The chain links TRBV6-2 or TRBV6-3 to TRBJ1-2, with D perhaps matching TRBD1 (6 bases). The length of the CDR3 is 13 residues. Trimming removed 6 bases at V and 3 bases at J, with 11 bases between. Germline CDR1 is MNHEY and CDR2 is SVGEGT. In DNA, the CDR3 is TGTGCCAGCAGGCCCGGACAGTACTATGGCTACACCTTC. Translating it yields CASRPGQYYGYTF.

This clonotype occurred a few times. The chain couples TRBV7-8 to TRBJ1-5; D not resolved. The V gene lost 5 bases and the J gene lost 3 bases, with 17 bases spanning the gap. The CDR3 sequence is 16 residues long. Germline-derived CDR1 and CDR2 are SGHVS and FQNEAQ. The CDR3 DNA follows: TGTGCCAGCAGCCCCCGGTTGGTCTCCTTCAATCAGCCCCAGCATTTT. Protein sequence: CASSPRLVSFNQPQHF.

The chain couples TRBV12-3 or TRBV12-4 to TRBJ2-7; TRBD1 matches 8 bases. This CDR3 contains 14 residues. With 10 bases clipped from V and 4 bases from J, the junction kept 12 bases outside the gene matches. The CDR3 is CAIGSRQGIYEQYF. CDR3 DNA sequence: TGTGCCATCGGGTCTCGACAGGGGATTTACGAGCAGTACTTC.